This TCR beta chain was captured in a study of cytomegalovirus exposure and HLA in healthy donors. Looking at the study overall: Of all 398 donors who were genotyped, about 80% belonged to the Caucasian-associated ancestry cluster. Regarding the study as a whole: The classifier reportedly diagnosed cytomegalovirus status with high sensitivity and specificity.

The PCR ran on 60 Vbeta and 13 Jbeta primers. This table comes from immunoSEQ multiplex PCR, and its TCRdb copy is limited to in-frame clones, with some not included. The table includes under 100,000 clones, roughly 78% detected once. As to this clone: Antigen: not known.

The sample taken for sequencing was PBMCs. The source of this sequence is a man younger than 40 in good health and CMV-seronegative.

For the CDR3, the DNA is TGTGCCAGCAGGATAGGGACAGCGCAGTACTTC. Residues: CASRIGTAQYF. The chain links TRBV25-1 to TRBJ2-4, with 7 nucleotides matching TRBD1. V dropped 6 bases and J dropped 13; count of bases not matched to a gene: 6. The CDR3 contains 11 residues. The germline V gene encodes CDR1 MGHDK and CDR2 SYGVNS.